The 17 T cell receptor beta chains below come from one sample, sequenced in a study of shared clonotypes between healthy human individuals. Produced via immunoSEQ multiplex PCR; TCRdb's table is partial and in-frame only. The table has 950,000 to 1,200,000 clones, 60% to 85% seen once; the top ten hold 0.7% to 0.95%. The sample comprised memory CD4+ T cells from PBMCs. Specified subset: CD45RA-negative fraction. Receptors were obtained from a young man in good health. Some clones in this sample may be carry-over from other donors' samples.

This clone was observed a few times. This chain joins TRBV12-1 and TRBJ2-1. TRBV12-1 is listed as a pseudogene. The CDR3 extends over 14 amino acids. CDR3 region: CASSSGTFVREQFF. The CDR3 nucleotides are TGTGCCAGCAGCTCTGGGACGTTCGTGAGGGAGCAGTTCTTC.

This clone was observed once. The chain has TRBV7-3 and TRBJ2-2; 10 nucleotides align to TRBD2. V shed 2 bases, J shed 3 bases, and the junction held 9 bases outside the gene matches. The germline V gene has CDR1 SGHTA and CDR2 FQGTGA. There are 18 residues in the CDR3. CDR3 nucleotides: TGTGCCAGCAGCTTAGGGGGCGTAGCGGGAGGTCACACCGGGGAGCTGTTTTTT. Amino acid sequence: CASSLGGVAGGHTGELFF.

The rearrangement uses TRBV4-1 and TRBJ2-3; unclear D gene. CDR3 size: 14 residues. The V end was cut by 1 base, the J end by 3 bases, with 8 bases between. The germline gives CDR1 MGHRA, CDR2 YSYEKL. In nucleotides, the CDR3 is TGCGCCAGCAGCCAAGGGCACGGAACAGATACGCAGTATTTT. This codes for CASSQGHGTDTQYF.

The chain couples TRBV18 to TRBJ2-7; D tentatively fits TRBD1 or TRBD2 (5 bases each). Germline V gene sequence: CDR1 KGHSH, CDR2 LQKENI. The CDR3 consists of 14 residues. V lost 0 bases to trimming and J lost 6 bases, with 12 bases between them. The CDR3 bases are TGTGCCAGCTCACCACCGGGGACGGTCTTCGAGCAGTACTTC. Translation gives CASSPPGTVFEQYF.

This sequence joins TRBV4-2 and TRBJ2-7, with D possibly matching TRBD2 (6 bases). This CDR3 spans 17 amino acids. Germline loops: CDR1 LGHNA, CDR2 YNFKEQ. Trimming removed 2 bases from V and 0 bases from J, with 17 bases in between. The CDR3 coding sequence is TGTGCCAGCAGCCAAACACCCGGGACGGAGGGCTCCTACGAGCAGTACTTC. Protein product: CASSQTPGTEGSYEQYF.

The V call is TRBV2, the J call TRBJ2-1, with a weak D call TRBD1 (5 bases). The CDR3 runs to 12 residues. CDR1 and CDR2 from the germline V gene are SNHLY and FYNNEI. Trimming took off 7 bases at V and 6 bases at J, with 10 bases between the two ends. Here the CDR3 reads CASTAQGNEQFF. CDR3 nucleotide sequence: TGTGCCAGCACTGCCCAGGGCAATGAGCAGTTCTTC.

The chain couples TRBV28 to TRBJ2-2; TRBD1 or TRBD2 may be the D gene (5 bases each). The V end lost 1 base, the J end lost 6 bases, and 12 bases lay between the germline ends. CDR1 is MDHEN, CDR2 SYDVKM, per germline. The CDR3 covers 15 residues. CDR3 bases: TGTGCCAGCAGTTTATCTGGGGGTATCCCCGGGGAGCTGTTTTTT. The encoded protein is CASSLSGGIPGELFF.

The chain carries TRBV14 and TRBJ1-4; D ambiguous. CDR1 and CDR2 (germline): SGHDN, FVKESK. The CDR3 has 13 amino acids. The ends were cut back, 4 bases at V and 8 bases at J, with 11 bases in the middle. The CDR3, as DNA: TGTGCCAGCAGCCGTGGGATGGTGGAAAAACTGTTTTTT. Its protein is CASSRGMVEKLFF.

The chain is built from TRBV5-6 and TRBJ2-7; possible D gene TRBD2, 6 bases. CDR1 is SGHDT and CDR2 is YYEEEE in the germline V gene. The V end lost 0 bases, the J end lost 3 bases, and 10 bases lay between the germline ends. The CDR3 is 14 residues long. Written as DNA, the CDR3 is TGTGCCAGCAGCTTGGGATACGGGAGCTACGAGCAGTACTTC. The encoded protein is CASSLGYGSYEQYF.

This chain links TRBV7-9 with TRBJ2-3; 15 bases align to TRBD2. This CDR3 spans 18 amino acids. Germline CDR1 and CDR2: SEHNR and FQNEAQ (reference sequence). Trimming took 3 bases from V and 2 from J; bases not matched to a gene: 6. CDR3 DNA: TGTGCCAGCAGCTTCAGGACTAGCGGGAGGGCCTTCACAGATACGCAGTATTTT. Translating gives CASSFRTSGRAFTDTQYF.

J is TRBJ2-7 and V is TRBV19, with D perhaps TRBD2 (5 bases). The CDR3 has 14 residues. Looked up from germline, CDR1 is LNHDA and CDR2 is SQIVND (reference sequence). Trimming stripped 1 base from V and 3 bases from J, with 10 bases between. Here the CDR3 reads CASSIGGRDYEQYF. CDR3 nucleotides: TGTGCCAGTAGTATAGGCGGGCGCGACTACGAGCAGTACTTC.

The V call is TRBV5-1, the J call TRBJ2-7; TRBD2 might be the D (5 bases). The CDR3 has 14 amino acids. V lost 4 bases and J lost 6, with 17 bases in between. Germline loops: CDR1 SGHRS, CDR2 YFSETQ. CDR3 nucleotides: TGCGCCAGCAGCAAGATCCTGACGGGGTCCGAGCAGTACTTC. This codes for CASSKILTGSEQYF.

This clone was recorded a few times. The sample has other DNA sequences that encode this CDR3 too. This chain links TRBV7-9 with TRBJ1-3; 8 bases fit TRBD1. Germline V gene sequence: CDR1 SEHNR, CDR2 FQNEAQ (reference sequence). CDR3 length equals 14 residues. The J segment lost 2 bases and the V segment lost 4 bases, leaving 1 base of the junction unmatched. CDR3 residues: CASSSDRAGNTIYF. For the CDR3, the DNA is TGTGCCAGCAGCTCGGACAGGGCTGGAAACACCATATATTTT.

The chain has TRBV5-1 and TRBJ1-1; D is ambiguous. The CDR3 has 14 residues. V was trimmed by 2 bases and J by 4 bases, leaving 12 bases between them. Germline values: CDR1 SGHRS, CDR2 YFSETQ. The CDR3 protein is CASSFRRVGTEAFF. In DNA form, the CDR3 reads TGCGCCAGCAGCTTCAGGAGAGTAGGCACTGAAGCTTTCTTT.

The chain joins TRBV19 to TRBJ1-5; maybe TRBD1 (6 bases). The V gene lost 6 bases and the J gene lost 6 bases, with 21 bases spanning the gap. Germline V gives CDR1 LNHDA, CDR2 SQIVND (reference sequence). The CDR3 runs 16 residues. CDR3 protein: CASSPGGGWGGQPQHF. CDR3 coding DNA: TGTGCCAGTAGCCCCGGAGGGGGGTGGGGCGGTCAGCCCCAGCATTTT.

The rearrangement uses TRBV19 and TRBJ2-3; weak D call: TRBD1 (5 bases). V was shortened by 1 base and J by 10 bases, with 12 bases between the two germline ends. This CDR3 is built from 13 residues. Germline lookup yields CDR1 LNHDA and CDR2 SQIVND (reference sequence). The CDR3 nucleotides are TGTGCCAGTAGTATAGGCAGGGCCCGGGCGCAGTATTTT. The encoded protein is CASSIGRARAQYF.

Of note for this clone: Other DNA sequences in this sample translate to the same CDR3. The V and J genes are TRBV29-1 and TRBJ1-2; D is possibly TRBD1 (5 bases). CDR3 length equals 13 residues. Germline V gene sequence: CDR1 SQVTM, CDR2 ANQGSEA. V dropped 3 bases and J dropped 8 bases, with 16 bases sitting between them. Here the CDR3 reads CSVESPGLGGYTF. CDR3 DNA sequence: TGCAGCGTTGAGTCTCCAGGGTTAGGAGGCTACACCTTC.